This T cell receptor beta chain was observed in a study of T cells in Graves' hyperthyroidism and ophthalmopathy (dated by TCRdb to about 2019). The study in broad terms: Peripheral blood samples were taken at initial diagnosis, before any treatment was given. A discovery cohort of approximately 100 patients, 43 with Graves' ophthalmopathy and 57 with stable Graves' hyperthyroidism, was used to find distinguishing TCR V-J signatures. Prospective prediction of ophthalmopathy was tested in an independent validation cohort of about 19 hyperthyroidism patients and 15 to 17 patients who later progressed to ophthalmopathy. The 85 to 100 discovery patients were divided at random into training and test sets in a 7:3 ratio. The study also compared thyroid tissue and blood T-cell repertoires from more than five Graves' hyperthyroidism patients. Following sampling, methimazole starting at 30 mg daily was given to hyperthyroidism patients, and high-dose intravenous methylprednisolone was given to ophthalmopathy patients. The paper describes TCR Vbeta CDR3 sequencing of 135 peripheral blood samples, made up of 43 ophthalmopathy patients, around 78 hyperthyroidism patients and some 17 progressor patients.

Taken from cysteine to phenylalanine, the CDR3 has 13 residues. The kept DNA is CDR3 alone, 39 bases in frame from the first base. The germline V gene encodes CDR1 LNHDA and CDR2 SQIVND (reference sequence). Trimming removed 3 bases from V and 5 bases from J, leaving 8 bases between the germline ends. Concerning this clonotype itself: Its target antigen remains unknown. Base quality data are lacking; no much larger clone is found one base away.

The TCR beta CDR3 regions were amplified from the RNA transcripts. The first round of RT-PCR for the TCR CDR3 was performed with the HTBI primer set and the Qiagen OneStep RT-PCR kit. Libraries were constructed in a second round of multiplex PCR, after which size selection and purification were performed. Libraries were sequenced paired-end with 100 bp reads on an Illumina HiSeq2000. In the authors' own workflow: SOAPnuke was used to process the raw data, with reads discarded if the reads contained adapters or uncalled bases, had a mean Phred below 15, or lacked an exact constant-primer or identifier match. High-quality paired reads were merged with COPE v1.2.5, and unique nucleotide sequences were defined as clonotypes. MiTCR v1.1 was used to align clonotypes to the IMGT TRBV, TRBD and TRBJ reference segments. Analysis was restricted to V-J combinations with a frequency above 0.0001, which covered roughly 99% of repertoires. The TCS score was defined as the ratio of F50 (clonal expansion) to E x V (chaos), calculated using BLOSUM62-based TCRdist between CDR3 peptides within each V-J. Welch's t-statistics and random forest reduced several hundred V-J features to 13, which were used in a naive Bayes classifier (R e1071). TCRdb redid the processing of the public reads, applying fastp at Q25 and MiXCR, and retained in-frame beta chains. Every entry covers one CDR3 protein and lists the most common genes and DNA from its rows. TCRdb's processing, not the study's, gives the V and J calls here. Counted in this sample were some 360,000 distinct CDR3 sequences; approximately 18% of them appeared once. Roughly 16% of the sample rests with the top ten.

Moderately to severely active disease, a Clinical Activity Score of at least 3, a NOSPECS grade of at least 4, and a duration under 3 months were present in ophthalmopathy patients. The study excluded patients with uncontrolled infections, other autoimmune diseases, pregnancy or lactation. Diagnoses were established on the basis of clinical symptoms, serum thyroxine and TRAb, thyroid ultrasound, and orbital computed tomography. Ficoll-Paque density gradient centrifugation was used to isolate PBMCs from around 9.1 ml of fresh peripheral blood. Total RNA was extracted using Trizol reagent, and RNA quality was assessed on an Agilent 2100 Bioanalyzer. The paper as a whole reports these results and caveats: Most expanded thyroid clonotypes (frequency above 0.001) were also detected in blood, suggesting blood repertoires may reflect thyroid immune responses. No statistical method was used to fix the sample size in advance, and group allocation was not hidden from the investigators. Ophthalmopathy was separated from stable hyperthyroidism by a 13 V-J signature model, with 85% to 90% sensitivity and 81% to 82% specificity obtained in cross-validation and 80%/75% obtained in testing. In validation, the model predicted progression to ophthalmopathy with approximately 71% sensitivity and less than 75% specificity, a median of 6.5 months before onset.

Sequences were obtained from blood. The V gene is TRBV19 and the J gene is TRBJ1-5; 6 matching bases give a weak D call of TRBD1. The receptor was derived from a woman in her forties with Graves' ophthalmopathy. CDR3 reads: CASSMNRDQPQHF. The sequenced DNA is TGTGCCAGTAGTATGAACAGGGATCAGCCCCAGCATTTT.